The clone carrying this T cell receptor (beta chain) has only a few counts. This record belongs to a study of breast tumors, draining lymph nodes, adjacent tissues. This CDR3 comprises 15 residues. J gave up 5 bases and V 5 bases, and 11 bases lay outside the gene matches. TCRdb independently ran MiXCR on the multiplex PCR reads; one entry per CDR3 protein. The sample includes around 140,000 distinct CDR3 sequences, approximately 30% seen only once; the top ten take roughly 2.3%. Axillary draining lymph nodes of breast cancer patients supplied the node samples. This receptor was obtained from a female donor with breast cancer. Some clones in this sample may be carry-over from other donors' samples. The chain carries TRBV12-3 or TRBV12-4 and TRBJ2-5; 7 bases map to TRBD2. The sample consisted of axillary lymph node tissue. The CDR3 sequence is CASSPGRGACETQYF. CDR3 DNA sequence: TGTGCCAGCAGTCCGGGGAGGGGTGCTTGTGAGACCCAGTACTTC.